This T cell receptor beta chain came from a study of T cell responses to AZD1222 COVID-19 vaccine. Sequenced by immunoSEQ multiplex PCR; TCRdb stores in-frame clones only, minus some. The sample comprises about 130,000 clones, approximately 85% of which are singletons, and 1.6% rests with the top ten. Comments on this clone: Its antigen is currently unknown.

Points from the study as a whole: Spike-specific TCR breadth and depth were elevated following two AZD1222 doses.

This TCR came from an adult in good health. The specimen comprised peripheral blood, sampled on day 0 of AZD1222 vaccination.

The CDR3 DNA reads TGTGCCAGCAGTCAGCAGACTAGCGGAGGCTACGAGCAGTACTTC. Encoded protein: CASSQQTSGGYEQYF. The V and J genes are TRBV2 and TRBJ2-7; 9 bases agree with TRBD2. The CDR3 runs 15 residues. J was trimmed by 3 bases and V by 5 bases; bases with no gene match: 8. Germline V lookup: CDR1 SNHLY, CDR2 FYNNEI.